This T cell receptor beta chain was documented in a study of breast tumors, draining lymph nodes, adjacent tissues. The germline CDR1 and CDR2 sequences are MGHRA and YSYEKL. The V end was cut by 4 bases, the J end by 0 bases, with 16 bases between. The CDR3 loop spans 17 amino acids. This clonotype was counted a few times. Its antigen is not known. Breast cancer patients provided tissue from their axillary draining lymph nodes. One entry per CDR3 protein results from TCRdb running MiXCR on the multiplex PCR reads. The sample includes about 150,000 distinct CDR3 sequences, about 22% of them seen just once. Study results and caveats: Compared with lymph nodes, tumors were less diverse; compared with nontumor tissue, more. Tumor and nontumor repertoires were significantly more similar in luminal-like than in basal-like breast cancer.

The sequence was collected from a female donor with breast cancer. Some clones in this sample may be carry-over from other donors' samples. Sequences were obtained from axillary lymph node tissue. J is TRBJ2-4 and V is TRBV4-1; D possibly matches TRBD1 or TRBD2 (6 bases each). CDR3 residues: CASSPEGGEIAKNIQYF. CDR3 coding DNA: TGCGCCAGCAGCCCGGAGGGGGGCGAGATAGCCAAAAACATTCAGTACTTC.